This TCR beta chain was recorded in a study of tumor-infiltrating lymphocytes in primary liver carcinoma. About the research overall: Staging of the tumors gave T1-T3 N0M0, with widths of roughly 4 to 10 cm. Notes on the study in general: Tumor specimens were characterized by a significantly higher top-250-clone fraction than blood (p = 0.039).

This clonotype was counted once. Its antigen remains unknown. Scientists recovered RNA and DNA together from roughly 18-30 mg of unsorted bulk tissue. A constant-region primer served to make TCR beta cDNA from roughly 480 ng total RNA. Sequencing libraries for TCR beta derived from three nested multiplex PCR rounds that used slightly modified ARM-PCR. TRBV1-TRBV30 forward primers paired with a C-beta reverse primer drove the first two PCR rounds, approximately 11 cycles each. TCRdb passed the multiplex PCR reads through MiXCR, listing each CDR3 protein once. The repertoire holds about 130,000 distinct CDR3 sequences, 60% to 80% seen once, with less than 10% in the top ten. Germline CDR1 is LNHDA and CDR2 is SQIVND (reference sequence). V was trimmed by 6 bases and J by 0 bases, leaving 14 bases between them. This CDR3 region has 15 residues.

The sample taken for sequencing was liver tumor tissue from sampling region 3. The subset is: tumor region T3, left-lateral pole. V gene TRBV19 combines with J gene TRBJ1-1, with D unclear. The TCR sequence derives from a woman in her fifties or sixties with primary liver carcinoma and hepatitis B virus infection. CDR3 sequence: CASSNPSSLNTEAFF. In DNA form, the CDR3 reads TGTGCCAGTAGCAATCCCAGCTCTCTGAACACTGAAGCTTTCTTT.